The rows below give T cell receptor beta chains drawn from one sample of a study of control samples from healthy donors and cancer patients. The repertoire was sequenced with immunoSEQ multiplex PCR; TCRdb's copy has only in-frame clones and lacks some. Of approximately 140,000 clones listed, under 90% are singletons. The sample consisted of PBMCs. These receptors all come from a man aged 50 or older with head and neck cancer. CDR3s include the opening cysteine and the closing phenylalanine or tryptophan. The order of the fields is D gene, J gene, V gene, clone size, CDR3 protein, CDR3 DNA. D genes are given only for firm matches. Some rows have no size entry. The others give once, few or many, or a class for an expanded clone.

d_gene: NA; j_gene: TRBJ1-1; v_gene: TRBV6-5; abundance: NA; CDR3aa: CASRVIGGNTEAFF; CDR3nt: TGTGCCAGCAGGGTGATTGGAGGGAACACTGAAGCTTTCTTT
d_gene: NA; j_gene: TRBJ2-3; v_gene: TRBV5-6; abundance: NA; CDR3aa: CASSFGTVGDTQYF; CDR3nt: TGTGCCAGCAGCTTTGGGACGGTTGGAGATACGCAGTATTTT
d_gene: NA; j_gene: TRBJ1-1; v_gene: TRBV7-8; abundance: NA; CDR3aa: CASRFSAVNTEAFF; CDR3nt: TGTGCCAGCAGGTTTTCGGCGGTGAACACTGAAGCTTTCTTT
d_gene: NA; j_gene: TRBJ1-1; v_gene: TRBV18; abundance: NA; CDR3aa: CASSPGEQGNTEAFF; CDR3nt: TGTGCCAGCTCACCCGGGGAACAGGGGAACACTGAAGCTTTCTTT
d_gene: NA; j_gene: TRBJ2-5; v_gene: TRBV9; abundance: NA; CDR3aa: CASSSGAGETQYF; CDR3nt: TGTGCCAGCAGCTCGGGAGCCGGGGAGACCCAGTACTTC
d_gene: NA; j_gene: TRBJ1-3; v_gene: TRBV11-2; abundance: NA; CDR3aa: CASSLELQGGNTIYF; CDR3nt: TGTGCCAGCAGCTTAGAACTACAGGGAGGAAACACCATATATTTT
d_gene: NA; j_gene: TRBJ2-5; v_gene: TRBV9; abundance: NA; CDR3aa: CASSVGDMLSRGKETQYF; CDR3nt: TGTGCCAGCAGCGTAGGCGACATGTTATCCCGGGGAAAAGAGACCCAGTACTTC
d_gene: NA; j_gene: TRBJ1-1; v_gene: TRBV29-1; abundance: NA; CDR3aa: CSVQLLGDTEAFF; CDR3nt: TGCAGCGTTCAACTCCTGGGGGACACTGAAGCTTTCTTT
d_gene: NA; j_gene: TRBJ2-7; v_gene: TRBV6-5; abundance: NA; CDR3aa: CASSAGTEFYEQYF; CDR3nt: TGTGCCAGCAGCGCCGGGACTGAATTTTACGAGCAGTACTTC
d_gene: TRBD1; j_gene: TRBJ1-2; v_gene: TRBV6-1; abundance: NA; CDR3aa: CASSEDRGVAGYTF; CDR3nt: TGTGCCAGCAGTGAAGACAGGGGTGTGGCGGGCTACACCTTC
d_gene: TRBD1; j_gene: TRBJ1-3; v_gene: TRBV7-2; abundance: NA; CDR3aa: CASSFGTGVSGNTIYF; CDR3nt: TGTGCCAGCAGCTTCGGGACAGGGGTCTCTGGAAACACCATATATTTT
d_gene: NA; j_gene: TRBJ2-1; v_gene: TRBV12-3/TRBV12-4; abundance: few; CDR3aa: CASSLWGSHEQFF; CDR3nt: TGTGCCAGCAGTTTATGGGGCAGTCATGAGCAGTTCTTC
d_gene: NA; j_gene: TRBJ1-1; v_gene: TRBV2; abundance: NA; CDR3aa: CAFRQNTEAFF; CDR3nt: TGTGCCTTTCGACAGAACACTGAAGCTTTCTTT
d_gene: NA; j_gene: TRBJ2-1; v_gene: TRBV19; abundance: NA; CDR3aa: CASSPGLWEQFF; CDR3nt: TGTGCCAGTAGTCCCGGCCTTTGGGAGCAGTTCTTC
d_gene: NA; j_gene: TRBJ2-7; v_gene: TRBV10-3; abundance: NA; CDR3aa: CAISELPYEQYF; CDR3nt: TGTGCCATCAGTGAACTCCCCTACGAGCAGTACTTC
d_gene: TRBD1; j_gene: TRBJ1-2; v_gene: TRBV4-1; abundance: few; CDR3aa: CASSPKGTGGYGYTF; CDR3nt: TGCGCCAGCAGCCCAAAGGGAACAGGGGGCTATGGCTACACCTTC